A single sample is the source of the 2 T cell receptor beta chains below, sequenced in a study of T cells in Graves' hyperthyroidism and ophthalmopathy. RNA transcripts provided the source from which TCR beta CDR3 regions were amplified. The HTBI primer set served for first-round RT-PCR of the TCR CDR3. Using its own MiXCR run on the multiplex PCR reads, TCRdb lists one record per CDR3 protein. The sample records 490,000 or so distinct CDR3 sequences, 15% to 20% being singletons. Sequenced material: blood. The receptor set was obtained from a man aged 40-50 years with Graves' ophthalmopathy.

This clonotype was detected many times. This chain connects TRBV20-1 to TRBJ2-1; D not resolved. Germline V gene sequence: CDR1 DFQATT, CDR2 SNEGSKA (reference sequence). The CDR3 sequence is 12 residues long. With 3 bases removed from V and 7 bases from J, the gap between germline ends came to 10 bases. The CDR3 DNA follows: TGCAGTGCTAGGGCAGATGGGAATGAGCAGTTCTTC. This sequence encodes CSARADGNEQFF.

The table lists this clonotype with many counts. The V and J genes are TRBV7-2 and TRBJ2-3; D is uncertain. Germline CDR1 reads SGHTA; CDR2 reads FQGNSA. This CDR3 spans 15 amino acids. V was cut by 5 bases and J by 0 bases, with 12 bases left in between. CDR3 sequence reads: CASSASGPSTDTQYF. The DNA of the CDR3 is TGTGCCAGCAGCGCGAGTGGACCTAGCACAGATACGCAGTATTTT.